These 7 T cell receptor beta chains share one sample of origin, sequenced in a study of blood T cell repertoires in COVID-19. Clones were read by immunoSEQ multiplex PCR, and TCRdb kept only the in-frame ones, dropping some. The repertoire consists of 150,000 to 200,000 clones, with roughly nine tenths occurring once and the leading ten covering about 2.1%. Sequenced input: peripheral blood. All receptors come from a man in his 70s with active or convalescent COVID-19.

The CDR3 region is CASNPGGSFYEQYF. The DNA for the CDR3 is TGTGCCAGCAACCCCGGCGGGAGCTTCTACGAGCAGTACTTC. V usage is TRBV6-5 and J usage is TRBJ2-7, with 7 bases matching TRBD2. Germline V gene sequence: CDR1 MNHEY, CDR2 SVGAGI. After removal of 7 bases from V and 3 bases from J, the junction contained 9 bases not matched to a gene. This CDR3 comprises 14 residues.

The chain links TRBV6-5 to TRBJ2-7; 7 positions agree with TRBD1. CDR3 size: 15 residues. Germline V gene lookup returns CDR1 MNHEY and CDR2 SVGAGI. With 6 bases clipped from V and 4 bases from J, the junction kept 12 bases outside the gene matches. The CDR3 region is CASSLQQGRSYEQYF. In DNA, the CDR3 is TGTGCCAGCAGCCTCCAACAGGGGCGGTCTTACGAGCAGTACTTC.

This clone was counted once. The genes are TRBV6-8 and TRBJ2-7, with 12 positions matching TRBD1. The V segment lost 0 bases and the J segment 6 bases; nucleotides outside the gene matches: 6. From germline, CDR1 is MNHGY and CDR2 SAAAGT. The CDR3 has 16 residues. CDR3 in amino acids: CASSYSGTGGPREQYF. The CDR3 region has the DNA TGTGCCAGCAGTTACTCAGGGACAGGGGGCCCCCGCGAGCAGTACTTC.

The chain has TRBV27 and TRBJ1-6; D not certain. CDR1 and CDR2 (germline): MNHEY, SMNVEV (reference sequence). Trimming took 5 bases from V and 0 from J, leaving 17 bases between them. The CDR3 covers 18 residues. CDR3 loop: CASSPRVGRSSYNSPLHF. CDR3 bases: TGTGCCAGCAGTCCCCGGGTTGGCCGGAGCTCCTATAATTCACCCCTCCACTTT.

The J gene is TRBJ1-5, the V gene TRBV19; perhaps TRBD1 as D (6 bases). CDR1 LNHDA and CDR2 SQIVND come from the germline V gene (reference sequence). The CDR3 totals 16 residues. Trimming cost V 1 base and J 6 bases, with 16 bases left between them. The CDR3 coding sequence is TGTGCCAGTAGTATAGGAAGACAGGTATTCCTTCAGCCCCAGCATTTT. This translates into CASSIGRQVFLQPQHF.

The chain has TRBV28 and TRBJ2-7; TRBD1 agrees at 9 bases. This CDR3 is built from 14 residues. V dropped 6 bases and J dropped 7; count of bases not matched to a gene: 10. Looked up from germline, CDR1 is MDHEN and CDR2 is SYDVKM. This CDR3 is CASSPPGQGREQYF. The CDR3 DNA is TGTGCCAGCAGCCCTCCGGGACAGGGTAGGGAGCAGTACTTC.

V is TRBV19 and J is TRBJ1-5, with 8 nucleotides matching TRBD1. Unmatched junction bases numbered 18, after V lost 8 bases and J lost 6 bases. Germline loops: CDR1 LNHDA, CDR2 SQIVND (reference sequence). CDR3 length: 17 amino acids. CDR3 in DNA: TGTGCCAGTCACCCAGGGGGCTTTTATGTGGTTGGTCAGCCCCAGCATTTT. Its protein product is CASHPGGFYVVGQPQHF.